This T cell receptor beta chain was retrieved from a study of a mutant IDH1 vaccine in newly diagnosed glioma. The V gene end was trimmed by 6 bases and the J gene end by 4 bases; junction bases not matched to a gene: 5. The CDR3 consists of 14 residues. Germline CDR1 reads LNHDA; CDR2 reads SQIVND (reference sequence). A remark on this clone: Its antigen is unidentified.

Libraries were prepared by immunoSEQ multiplex PCR; TCRdb keeps only in-frame clonotypes and omits some of them. This table holds 60,000 or so clones, around 80% found once. The sample's time point: week 23, last vaccination. Mutant IDH1 20-mer peptide, at 300 ug, made up each vaccine dose, with topical imiquimod. The clonotype comes from a woman aged 40 to 49 with glioma. Some clones in this sample may be carry-over from other donors' samples. The material was PBMCs, obtained from a glioma patient whose treatment included an IDH1 peptide vaccine. V is TRBV19 and J is TRBJ1-1; 10 bases line up with TRBD1. CDR3 nucleotides: TGTGCCAGTAGAAGGGACAGGGGATCCACTGAAGCTTTCTTT. Translating gives CASRRDRGSTEAFF.